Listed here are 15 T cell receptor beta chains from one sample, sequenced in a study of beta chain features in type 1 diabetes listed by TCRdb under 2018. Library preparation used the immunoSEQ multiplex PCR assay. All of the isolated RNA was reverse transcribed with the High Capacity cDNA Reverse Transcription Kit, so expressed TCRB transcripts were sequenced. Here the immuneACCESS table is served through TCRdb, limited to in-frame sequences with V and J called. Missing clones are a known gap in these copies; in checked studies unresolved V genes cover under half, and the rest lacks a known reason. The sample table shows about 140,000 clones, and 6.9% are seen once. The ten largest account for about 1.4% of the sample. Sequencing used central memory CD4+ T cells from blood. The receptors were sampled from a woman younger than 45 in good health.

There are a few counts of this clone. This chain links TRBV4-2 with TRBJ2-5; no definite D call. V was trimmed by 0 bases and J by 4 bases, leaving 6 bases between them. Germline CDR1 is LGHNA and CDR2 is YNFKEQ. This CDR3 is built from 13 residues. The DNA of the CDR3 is TGTGCCAGCAGCCAAGATCCTAGAGAGACCCAGTACTTC. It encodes CASSQDPRETQYF.

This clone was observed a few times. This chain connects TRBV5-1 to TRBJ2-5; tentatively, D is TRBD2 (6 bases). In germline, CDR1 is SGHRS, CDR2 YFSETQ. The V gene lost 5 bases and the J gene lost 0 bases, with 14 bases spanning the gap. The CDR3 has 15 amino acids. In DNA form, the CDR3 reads TGCGCCAGCAGGGAGGGGCCCGAGTACCAAGAGACCCAGTACTTC. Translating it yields CASREGPEYQETQYF.

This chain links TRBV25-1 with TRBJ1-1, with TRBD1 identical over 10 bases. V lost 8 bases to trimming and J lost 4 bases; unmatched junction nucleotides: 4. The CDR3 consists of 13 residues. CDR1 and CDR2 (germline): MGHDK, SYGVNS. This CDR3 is CASAGQGVTEAFF. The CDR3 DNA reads TGTGCCAGCGCCGGACAGGGGGTCACTGAAGCTTTCTTT.

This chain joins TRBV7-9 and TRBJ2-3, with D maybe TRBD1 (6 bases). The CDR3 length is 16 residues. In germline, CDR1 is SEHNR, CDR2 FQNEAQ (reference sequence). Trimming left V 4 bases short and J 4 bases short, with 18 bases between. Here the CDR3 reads CASSYLRGRGADTQYF. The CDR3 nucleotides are TGTGCCAGCAGCTACCTCAGGGGAAGGGGAGCAGATACGCAGTATTTT.

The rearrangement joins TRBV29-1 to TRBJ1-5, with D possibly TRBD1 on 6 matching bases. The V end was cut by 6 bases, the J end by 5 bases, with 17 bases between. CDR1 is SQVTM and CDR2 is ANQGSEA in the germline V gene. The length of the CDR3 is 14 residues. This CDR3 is CSVASGGADQPQHF. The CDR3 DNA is TGCAGCGTCGCCTCGGGGGGCGCGGATCAGCCCCAGCATTTT.

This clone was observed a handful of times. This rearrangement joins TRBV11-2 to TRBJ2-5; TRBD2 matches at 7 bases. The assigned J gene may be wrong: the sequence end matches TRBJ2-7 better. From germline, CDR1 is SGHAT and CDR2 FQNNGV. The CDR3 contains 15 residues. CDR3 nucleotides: TGTGCCAGCAGCCAGATGGCGGGGAGGGCCTACGAGCAGTACTTC. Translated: CASSQMAGRAYEQYF.

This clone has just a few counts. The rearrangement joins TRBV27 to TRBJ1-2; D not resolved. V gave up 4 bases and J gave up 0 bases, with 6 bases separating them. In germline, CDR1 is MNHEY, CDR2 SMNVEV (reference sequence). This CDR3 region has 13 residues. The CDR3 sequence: CASSSRANYGYTF. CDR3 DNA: TGTGCCAGCAGTTCTCGTGCTAACTATGGCTACACCTTC.

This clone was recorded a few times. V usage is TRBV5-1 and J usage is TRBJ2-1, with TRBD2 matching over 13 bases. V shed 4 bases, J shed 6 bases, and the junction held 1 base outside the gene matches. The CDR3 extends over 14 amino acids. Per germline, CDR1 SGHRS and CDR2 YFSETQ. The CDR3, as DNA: TGCGCCAGCAGCCGGACTAGCGGGGGCAATGAGCAGTTCTTC. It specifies CASSRTSGGNEQFF.

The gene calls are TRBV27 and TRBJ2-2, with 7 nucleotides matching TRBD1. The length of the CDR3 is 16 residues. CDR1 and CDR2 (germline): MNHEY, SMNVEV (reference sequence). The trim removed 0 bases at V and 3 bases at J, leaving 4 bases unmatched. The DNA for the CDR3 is TGTGCCAGCAGTTTATCTAGGGGACAGTACACCGGGGAGCTGTTTTTT. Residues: CASSLSRGQYTGELFF.

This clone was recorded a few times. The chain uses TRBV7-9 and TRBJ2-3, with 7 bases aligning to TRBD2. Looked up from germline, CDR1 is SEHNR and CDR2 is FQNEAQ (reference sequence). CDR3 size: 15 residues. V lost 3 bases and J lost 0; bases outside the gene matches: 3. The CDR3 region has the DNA TGTGCCAGCAGCTTCTCGGGGGGTAGCACAGATACGCAGTATTTT. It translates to CASSFSGGSTDTQYF.

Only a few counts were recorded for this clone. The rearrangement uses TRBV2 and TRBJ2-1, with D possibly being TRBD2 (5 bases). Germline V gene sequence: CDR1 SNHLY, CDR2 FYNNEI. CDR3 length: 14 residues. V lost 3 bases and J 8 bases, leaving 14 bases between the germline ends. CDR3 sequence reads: CASSDWAGLDEQFF. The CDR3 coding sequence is TGTGCCAGCAGTGATTGGGCGGGCCTGGATGAGCAGTTCTTC.

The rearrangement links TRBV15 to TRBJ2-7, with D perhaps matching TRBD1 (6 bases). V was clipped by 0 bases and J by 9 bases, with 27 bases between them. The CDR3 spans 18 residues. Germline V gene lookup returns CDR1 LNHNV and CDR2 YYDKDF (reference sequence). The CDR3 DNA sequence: TGTGCCACCAGCAGAGATTTCGGGCAGGGGCGGGCAGATAGCTCGCAGTACTTC. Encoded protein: CATSRDFGQGRADSSQYF.

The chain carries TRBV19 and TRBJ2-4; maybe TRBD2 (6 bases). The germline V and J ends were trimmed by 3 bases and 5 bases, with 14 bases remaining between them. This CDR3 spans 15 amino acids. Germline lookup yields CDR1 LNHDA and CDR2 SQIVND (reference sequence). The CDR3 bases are TGTGCCAGTAGTATGGGAAGTAGCGGAGAAAACATTCAGTACTTC. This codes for CASSMGSSGENIQYF. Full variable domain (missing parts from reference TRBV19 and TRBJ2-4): DGGITQSPKYLFRKEGQNVTLSCEQNLNHDAMYWYRQDPGQGLRLIYYSQIVNDFQKGDIAEGYSVSREKKESFPLTVTSAQKNPTAFYLCASSMGSSGENIQYFGAGTRLSVL.

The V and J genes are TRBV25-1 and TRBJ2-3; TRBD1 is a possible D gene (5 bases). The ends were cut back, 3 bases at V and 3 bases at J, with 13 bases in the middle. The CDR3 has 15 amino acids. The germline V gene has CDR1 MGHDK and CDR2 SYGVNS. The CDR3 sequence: CASSDRAGRTDTQYF. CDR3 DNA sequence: TGTGCCAGCAGTGATCGGGCAGGGCGAACAGATACGCAGTATTTT.

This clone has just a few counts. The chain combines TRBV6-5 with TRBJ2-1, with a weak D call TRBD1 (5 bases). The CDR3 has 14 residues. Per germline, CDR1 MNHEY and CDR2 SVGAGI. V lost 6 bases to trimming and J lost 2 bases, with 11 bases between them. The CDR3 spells CASRRQFTYNEQFF. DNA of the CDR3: TGTGCCAGCAGACGACAGTTCACCTACAATGAGCAGTTCTTC.